The rows below give T cell receptor beta chains drawn from one sample of a study of T cells in Graves' hyperthyroidism and ophthalmopathy. TCRdb used MiXCR to reprocess the multiplex PCR reads, holding one entry per CDR3 protein. The sample contains a few hundred thousand distinct CDR3 sequences, over 15% of which appear only once. Input material: blood. These receptors originate from a woman aged 18-30 years with Graves' hyperthyroidism. CDR3s include the opening cysteine and the closing phenylalanine or tryptophan. Fields, in order: V gene, clone size, D gene, J gene, CDR3 protein, CDR3 DNA. D genes are given only for firm matches. Clone size, where shown, is once, few, many, or a class for clones that have expanded.

TRBV27	many	NA	TRBJ2-5	CASSSFRDQETQYF	TGTGCCAGCAGTTCCTTCCGGGACCAAGAGACCCAGTACTTC
TRBV6-5	many	NA	TRBJ1-1	CASSYSSYTEAFF	TGTGCCAGCAGTTACTCGAGCTACACTGAAGCTTTCTTT
TRBV6-2/TRBV6-3	NA	NA	TRBJ1-2	CASSRRTVTFSYGYTF	TGTGCCAGCAGTAGGCGGACAGTCACCTTTTCCTATGGCTACACCTTC
TRBV11-1	NA	TRBD1	TRBJ1-3	CASSRDRDFSGNTIYF	TGTGCCAGCAGCCGGGACAGGGACTTCTCTGGAAACACCATATATTTT
TRBV4-1	many	TRBD1	TRBJ2-7	CASSQVRSRDRGHEQYF	TGCGCCAGCAGCCAAGTCCGGAGTCGGGACAGGGGGCACGAGCAGTACTTC
TRBV20-1	many	TRBD1	TRBJ1-2	CSAMVRDSTYGYTF	TGCAGTGCTATGGTCAGGGACAGCACCTATGGCTACACCTTC
TRBV5-6	few	NA	TRBJ1-1	CASSWARGAMNTEAFF	TGTGCCAGCAGCTGGGCCCGGGGAGCCATGAACACTGAAGCTTTCTTT
TRBV20-1	NA	NA	TRBJ2-7	CSAIRETGTCEQYF	TGCAGTGCTATCCGAGAGACGGGTACCTGCGAGCAGTACTTC
TRBV6-1	many	NA	TRBJ2-4	CASNPGTSSNIQYF	TGTGCCAGCAACCCCGGGACATCGAGCAACATTCAGTACTTC
TRBV6-1	NA	NA	TRBJ2-7	CASRRRSSYEQYF	TGTGCCAGCAGGCGGCGAAGCTCCTACGAGCAGTACTTC
TRBV7-6	once	TRBD2	TRBJ2-5	CASSLGLTSGFGTQYF	TGTGCCAGCAGCTTGGGTTTGACTAGCGGTTTTGGGACCCAGTACTTC
TRBV2	many	NA	TRBJ1-3	CASRGTATRNSGNTIYF	TGTGCCAGCAGGGGCACAGCCACGAGGAACTCTGGAAACACCATATATTTT
TRBV2	many	NA	TRBJ2-5	CASSEPLVVETQYF	TGTGCCAGCAGTGAGCCTCTGGTCGTAGAGACCCAGTACTTC
TRBV27	few	NA	TRBJ2-7	CASATVVGSYEQYF	TGTGCCAGCGCTACAGTAGTGGGGTCCTACGAGCAGTACTTC
TRBV6-2/TRBV6-3	many	TRBD1	TRBJ1-5	CASSYSMPGQGVYQPQHF	TGTGCCAGCAGTTACTCGATGCCGGGGCAGGGGGTTTATCAGCCCCAGCATTTT
TRBV7-2	few	NA	TRBJ2-7	CASSKGAVSYEQYF	TGTGCCAGCAGCAAAGGGGCCGTATCCTACGAGCAGTACTTC
TRBV6-2/TRBV6-3	NA	TRBD1	TRBJ1-2	CASSPRDRGYGYTF	TGTGCCAGCAGCCCTAGGGACAGGGGATACGGCTACACCTTC